The sequence of this T cell receptor (beta chain) was determined in a study of T cells in Graves' hyperthyroidism and ophthalmopathy (dated by TCRdb to between 2018 and 2021). For the study in its entirety: Peripheral blood samples were taken at initial diagnosis, before any treatment was given. The roughly 99 discovery patients were divided at random into training and test sets in a 7:3 ratio. Whether ophthalmopathy could be predicted prospectively was tested in an independent validation cohort made up of approximately 19 hyperthyroidism patients plus 17 patients who later progressed to ophthalmopathy. The paper reports TCR Vbeta CDR3 sequencing of approximately 140 peripheral blood samples: fewer than 50 ophthalmopathy, approximately 74 hyperthyroidism and 17 progressor patients. Following sampling, methimazole starting at 30 mg daily was given to hyperthyroidism patients, and high-dose intravenous methylprednisolone was given to ophthalmopathy patients. In addition, the study compared T-cell repertoires in thyroid tissue and in blood from roughly 6 Graves' hyperthyroidism patients. TCR V-J signatures able to tell the groups apart were searched for in a discovery cohort of approximately 95 patients, of whom more than 40 had Graves' ophthalmopathy and roughly 59 had stable Graves' hyperthyroidism. General conclusions and limits of the study: In cross-validation, a model built on a 13 V-J signature told ophthalmopathy apart from stable hyperthyroidism with approximately 90% sensitivity and about 81% specificity, and in testing the same model reached 80%/75%. In validation, the model predicted progression to ophthalmopathy with 55% to 71% sensitivity and roughly 75% specificity, a median of approximately 6.7 months before onset. No statistical method was used to fix the sample size in advance, and group allocation was not hidden from the investigators. Most expanded thyroid clonotypes (frequency above 0.001) were also detected in blood, suggesting blood repertoires may reflect thyroid immune responses.

The CDR3 covers 15 residues, taking in both the cysteine and the phenylalanine. Left in the record is the CDR3 DNA by itself, 45 bases read in frame from the first base. Trimming removed 3 bases from V and 7 bases from J; the gene matches leave 6 bases unexplained. CDR1 is given as PRHDT and CDR2 as FYEKMQ, both from the germline V gene (reference sequence). The TCR beta CDR3 regions were amplified from the RNA transcripts. The TCR CDR3 was subjected to a first round of RT-PCR using the HTBI primer set and the Qiagen OneStep RT-PCR kit. A second multiplex PCR round built the libraries, followed by size selection and purification. Sequencing of the libraries was done on an Illumina HiSeq2000 using paired-end 100 bp reads. The study's own analysis went as follows. Raw data were processed with SOAPnuke, discarding reads with adapters, uncalled bases, mean Phred below 15, or no exact constant-primer or identifier match. COPE v1.2.5 was used to merge high-quality paired reads, and clonotypes were defined as unique nucleotide sequences. MiTCR v1.1 was used to align clonotypes to the IMGT TRBV, TRBD and TRBJ reference segments. Only V-J combinations with frequency above 0.0001, covering 98% to 99.2% of repertoires, were analysed. The TCS score was defined as the ratio of F50 (clonal expansion) to E x V (chaos), calculated using BLOSUM62-based TCRdist between CDR3 peptides within each V-J. Welch's t-statistics and random forest reduced just over 500 V-J features to 10 to 15, which were used in a naive Bayes classifier (R e1071). TCRdb reprocessing: public reads trimmed at Q25 with fastp, clones called with MiXCR, in-frame beta chains kept. Entries that share a CDR3 protein sequence are merged under the most common genes and DNA. None of the V and J calls come from the authors' own analysis; TCRdb made them. The sample includes fewer than 900,000 distinct CDR3 sequences, with roughly 15% observed a single time. The ten largest clones take up roughly 8% of the sample.

A patient counted as having stable Graves' hyperthyroidism if no progression to ophthalmopathy occurred over 18 months of follow-up. Hyperthyroidism patients were aged 18 to 65 years and newly diagnosed, with disease duration of less than 2 months. The study excluded patients with uncontrolled infections, other autoimmune diseases, pregnancy or lactation. Diagnoses were established on the basis of clinical symptoms, serum thyroxine and TRAb, thyroid ultrasound, and orbital computed tomography. PBMCs were isolated from around 10 ml of fresh peripheral blood by Ficoll-Paque density gradient centrifugation. Total RNA was extracted using Trizol reagent, and RNA quality was assessed on an Agilent 2100 Bioanalyzer. Turning to this clonotype: Its target antigen remains unknown. Base qualities are missing; no much larger clone stands one base away.

The TCR originated in a man aged 18-30 years with Graves' hyperthyroidism. In this chain, TRBV13 is recombined with TRBJ1-6; TRBD1 lines up with 7 middle nucleotides. The specimen sequenced was blood. This receptor has the CDR3 CASSFDRGGNSPLHF. The bases are TGTGCCAGCAGCTTTGATCGAGGGGGCAATTCACCCCTCCACTTT.